Each of the 32 T cell receptor beta chains below was sequenced from the same sample in a study of tissue T cells after allogeneic stem cell transplantation. Data came from immunoSEQ multiplex PCR; TCRdb stores just in-frame clones and leaves some out. Of approximately 1,500 clones listed, 82% are singletons. This research-autopsy study prospectively enrolled adult allogeneic hematopoietic cell transplant recipients with steroid-refractory graft-versus-host disease. Sample: stomach tissue, taken at autopsy. The receptors stem from a male patient at least 60 years old with steroid-refractory graft-versus-host disease after an allogeneic stem cell transplant. Some T cells could come from the graft donor.

The rearrangement uses TRBV15 and TRBJ1-3; TRBD1 might be the D (5 bases). The CDR3 loop spans 16 amino acids. Germline lookup yields CDR1 LNHNV and CDR2 YYDKDF (reference sequence). Trimming shortened V by 0 bases and J by 2 bases, and 11 bases separated the two germline ends. The CDR3 DNA is TGTGCCACCAGCAGAGATCTCTCAGGGACTGGAAACACCATATATTTT. Its translation is CATSRDLSGTGNTIYF.

This clone was counted a single time. The chain has TRBV28 and TRBJ2-3; perhaps TRBD2 as D (5 bases). V lost 3 bases to trimming and J lost 5 bases, with 9 bases between them. CDR3 length equals 13 residues. CDR1 MDHEN and CDR2 SYDVKM come from the germline V gene. CDR3 bases: TGTGCCAGCAGTTTGAGCGGAGGAGATACGCAGTATTTT. The encoded protein is CASSLSGGDTQYF. Full variable domain (remainder filled in from reference TRBV28 and TRBJ2-3): DVKVTQSSRYLVKRTGEKVFLECVQDMDHENMFWYRQDPGLGLRLIYFSYDVKMKEKGDIPEGYSVSREKKERFSLILESASTNQTSMYLCASSLSGGDTQYFGPGTRLTVL.

The genes are TRBV5-1 and TRBJ2-7; no firm D call. The CDR3 contains 14 residues. Trimming stripped 4 bases from V and 1 base from J, with 12 bases between. Germline V gene lookup returns CDR1 SGHRS and CDR2 YFSETQ. In DNA, the CDR3 is TGCGCCAGCAGCAAGGGCGGTTCTTCCTACGAGCAGTACTTC. It translates to CASSKGGSSYEQYF.

The chain combines TRBV10-1 with TRBJ2-2, with 10 bases matching TRBD1. There are 17 residues in the CDR3. The V and J ends lost 2 bases and 1 base, in that order; junction bases with no gene match: 4. From germline, CDR1 is WNHNN and CDR2 SYGVQD (reference sequence). CDR3 sequence reads: CASSEQGQGQNTGELFF. CDR3 DNA: TGCGCCAGCAGTGAGCAGGGACAGGGGCAGAACACCGGGGAGCTGTTTTTT.

The chain uses TRBV6-2 or TRBV6-3 and TRBJ2-1, with 8 bases identical to TRBD2. V lost 4 bases, J lost 10 bases, and 6 bases stayed unmatched. CDR1 and CDR2 from the germline V gene are MNHEY and SVGEGT. The length of the CDR3 is 13 residues. CDR3 bases: TGTGCCAGCAGTTCCGGGAGGGTCACCGAGCAGTTCTTC. Translating it yields CASSSGRVTEQFF.

J is TRBJ2-3 and V is TRBV6-4, with D perhaps TRBD2 (5 bases). The CDR3 spans 13 residues. The V end lost 3 bases, the J end lost 1 base, and 5 bases lay between the germline ends. Germline assignment: CDR1 MRHNA and CDR2 SNTAGT. For the CDR3, the DNA is TGTGCCAGCAGTGAGCGGGGCACAGATACGCAGTATTTT. Encoded protein: CASSERGTDTQYF.

CDR3 nucleotides: TGCGCCAGCAGTGAAGCAGGGTTCAATCAGCCCCAGCATTTT. This sequence encodes CASSEAGFNQPQHF. The chain combines TRBV10-2 with TRBJ1-5, with D possibly being TRBD1 (5 bases). Germline lookup yields CDR1 WSHSY and CDR2 SAAADI. Trimming pared 3 bases from V and 3 bases from J, leaving 9 bases between. The length of the CDR3 is 14 residues.

V usage is TRBV28 and J usage is TRBJ1-5; D not certain. V was trimmed by 3 bases and J by 7 bases, leaving 7 bases between them. This CDR3 is 12 amino acids long. Germline lookup yields CDR1 MDHEN and CDR2 SYDVKM. The CDR3 here is CASSFSLQPQHF. The CDR3, as DNA: TGTGCCAGCAGTTTTAGCTTGCAGCCCCAGCATTTT. The full variable domain, with the rest looked up from reference TRBV28 and TRBJ1-5, is DVKVTQSSRYLVKRTGEKVFLECVQDMDHENMFWYRQDPGLGLRLIYFSYDVKMKEKGDIPEGYSVSREKKERFSLILESASTNQTSMYLCASSFSLQPQHFGDGTRLSIL.

The V call is TRBV10-1, the J call TRBJ1-1; no reliable D call. This CDR3 is built from 13 residues. Germline lookup yields CDR1 WNHNN and CDR2 SYGVQD (reference sequence). Deletions cut 5 bases from V and 0 bases from J, with 7 bases between. The CDR3 loop is CASSLKLNTEAFF. In DNA, the CDR3 is TGCGCCAGCAGTCTGAAGCTGAACACTGAAGCTTTCTTT.

Details on this clone: The DNA is omitted, as the CDR3 cannot be located on it reliably, and the CDR3 follows TCRdb's listing. This chain links TRBV3-1 (or the pseudogene TRBV3-2) with TRBJ2-1; the DNA was not compared with TRBD1, the D call given in the table. The CDR3 contains 14 residues when both ends are counted. CDR1 is LGHDT and CDR2 is YNNKEL in the germline V gene (reference sequence). CDR3 protein: CASSQVGQGAGRFF.

The chain has TRBV3-1 (or the pseudogene TRBV3-2) and TRBJ1-1; no reliable D call. V was trimmed by 0 bases and J by 1 base, leaving 9 bases between them. The CDR3 has 15 residues. Germline V lookup: CDR1 LGHDT, CDR2 YNNKEL (reference sequence). The CDR3 bases are TGTGCCAGCAGCCAAGAATCGTGCGGGAACACTGAAGCTTTCTTT. It yields the protein CASSQESCGNTEAFF.

V usage is TRBV28 and J usage is TRBJ2-2, with TRBD1 matching over 8 bases. The CDR3 covers 15 residues. The J segment lost 0 bases and the V segment lost 9 bases, leaving 6 bases of the junction unmatched. Germline V lookup: CDR1 MDHEN, CDR2 SYDVKM. In DNA form, the CDR3 reads TGTGCCAGTAGAACGGACAGGGCGAACACCGGGGAGCTGTTTTTT. Translating gives CASRTDRANTGELFF.

Only one count was recorded for this clone. V and J are TRBV5-1 and TRBJ1-1; D might be TRBD1 (6 bases). Germline assignment: CDR1 SGHRS and CDR2 YFSETQ. This CDR3 comprises 14 residues. Trimming left V 0 bases short and J 5 bases short, with 11 bases between. The CDR3 DNA follows: TGCGCCAGCAGCTTGGGACAGGAGGGGACTGAAGCTTTCTTT. Its translation: CASSLGQEGTEAFF.

This clone was found once. The chain combines TRBV13 with TRBJ2-3, with 9 bases matching TRBD2. Per the germline V gene, CDR1 is PRHDT and CDR2 is FYEKMQ (reference sequence). The CDR3 contains 15 residues. After removal of 5 bases from V and 5 bases from J, the junction contained 8 bases not matched to a gene. CDR3 DNA: TGTGCCAGCAGCCGAGCGGGGGGTGTAGTAGATACGCAGTATTTT. Encoded protein: CASSRAGGVVDTQYF.

V gene TRBV5-6 combines with J gene TRBJ2-2; D is perhaps TRBD1 or TRBD2 (5 bases each). This CDR3 is 16 amino acids long. CDR1 is SGHDT and CDR2 is YYEEEE in the germline V gene. V lost 0 bases and J 4 bases, leaving 13 bases between the germline ends. The CDR3 bases are TGTGCCAGCAGCTTGGAGACGGTAGGGACCACCGGGGAGCTGTTTTTT. Encoded protein: CASSLETVGTTGELFF.

The chain links TRBV2 to TRBJ2-3; 16 bases line up with TRBD2. This CDR3 is built from 18 residues. Germline V gives CDR1 SNHLY, CDR2 FYNNEI. V gave up 6 bases and J gave up 1 base; unmatched junction bases: 7. This CDR3 reads CASRAGTSGGAGTDTQYF. CDR3 bases: TGTGCCAGCAGGGCCGGGACTAGCGGGGGGGCCGGCACAGATACGCAGTATTTT. Drawing the rest from reference TRBV2 and TRBJ2-3, the complete variable domain is EPEVTQTPSHQVTQMGQEVILRCVPISNHLYFYWYRQILGQKVEFLVSFYNNEISEKSEIFDDQFSVERPDGSNFTLKIRSTKLEDSAMYFCASRAGTSGGAGTDTQYFGPGTRLTVL.

The gene calls are TRBV19 and TRBJ1-4; a possible D gene is TRBD1 (5 bases). Between the trimmed V and J ends, which lost 9 bases and 8 bases, there was a span of 22 bases. CDR3 length: 15 residues. The germline V gene encodes CDR1 LNHDA and CDR2 SQIVND (reference sequence). This CDR3 reads CARPTASARGEKLFF. Written as DNA, the CDR3 is TGTGCCAGACCTACCGCCTCCGCGAGGGGCGAAAAACTGTTTTTT.

This chain uses TRBV28 with TRBJ1-4; D possibly corresponds to TRBD1 (6 bases). The ends were cut back, 6 bases at V and 8 bases at J, with 16 bases in the middle. CDR3 length equals 14 residues. CDR1 is MDHEN and CDR2 is SYDVKM in the germline V gene. For the CDR3, the DNA is TGTGCCAGCAGATTACAGGGCCTCCGGGAAAAACTGTTTTTT. Translation gives CASRLQGLREKLFF.

This clone appeared a single time. V gene TRBV6-5 combines with J gene TRBJ2-1; TRBD1 might be the D (5 bases). Trimming cost V 3 bases and J 10 bases, with 7 bases left between them. The CDR3 runs to 11 residues. Germline-derived CDR1 and CDR2 are MNHEY and SVGAGI. CDR3 loop: CASSYYREQFF. In nucleotides, the CDR3 is TGTGCCAGCAGTTATTACAGGGAGCAGTTCTTC.

Comments on this clone: Other DNA variants within this sample encode the same CDR3. This chain's CDR3 is CASSPGPNEKLFF. In DNA form, the CDR3 reads TGTGCCAGCAGCCCGGGACCTAATGAAAAACTGTTTTTT. The rearrangement links TRBV5-6 to TRBJ1-4, with a weak D call TRBD1 (5 bases). The CDR3 totals 13 residues. With 4 bases removed from V and 3 bases from J, the gap between germline ends came to 7 bases. CDR1 and CDR2 from the germline V gene are SGHDT and YYEEEE.

This chain joins TRBV2 and TRBJ1-1; weak D call: TRBD1 (6 bases). CDR3 length equals 12 residues. Between the trimmed V and J ends, which lost 5 bases and 8 bases, there was a span of 12 bases. In germline, CDR1 is SNHLY, CDR2 FYNNEI. This CDR3 reads CASSTGFTEAFF. The CDR3 bases are TGTGCCAGCAGTACAGGGTTTACCGAAGCTTTCTTT.

CDR3 residues: CASRNSGGSQETQYF. Written as DNA, the CDR3 is TGTGCCAGCAGGAATAGCGGGGGGAGTCAAGAGACCCAGTACTTC. V gene TRBV28 combines with J gene TRBJ2-5, with 10 bases lining up with TRBD2. V dropped 6 bases and J dropped 2; count of bases not matched to a gene: 6. The V gene's germline CDR1 is MDHEN and CDR2 SYDVKM. This CDR3 has 15 residues.

This chain connects TRBV6-5 to TRBJ2-1, with 12 bases lining up with TRBD2. Trimming at V came to 7 bases and at J to 3 bases, leaving 4 bases not matched to a gene. Germline V gene lookup returns CDR1 MNHEY and CDR2 SVGAGI. The length of the CDR3 is 15 residues. CDR3 region: CASTLLAGGYNEQFF. The DNA of the CDR3 is TGTGCCAGCACTCTACTAGCGGGGGGCTACAATGAGCAGTTCTTC.

This clone was seen only a few times. Here the CDR3 reads CASSPTGGPNEKLFF. The CDR3 DNA reads as TGTGCCAGCAGCCCGACAGGGGGGCCTAATGAAAAACTGTTTTTT. V and J are TRBV3-1 (or the pseudogene TRBV3-2) and TRBJ1-4, with TRBD1 matching 9 bases. Per the germline V gene, CDR1 is LGHDT and CDR2 is YNNKEL (reference sequence). The CDR3 runs to 15 residues. V gave up 4 bases and J gave up 3 bases; unmatched junction bases: 3.

The CDR3 loop is CASSLIGGMNTGELFF. The CDR3 nucleotides are TGTGCCAGCAGTTTAATAGGGGGGATGAACACCGGGGAGCTGTTTTTT. This sequence joins TRBV27 and TRBJ2-2; the D gene could be TRBD1 or TRBD2 (6 bases each). Trimming shortened V by 2 bases and J by 1 base, and 11 bases separated the two germline ends. This CDR3 region has 16 residues. Germline-derived CDR1 and CDR2 are MNHEY and SMNVEV (reference sequence).

This sequence joins TRBV10-2 and TRBJ2-3, with 11 bases fitting TRBD2. CDR3 size: 16 residues. Germline V gene sequence: CDR1 WSHSY, CDR2 SAAADI. The ends lost 6 bases at V and 2 bases at J; junction bases unmatched: 7. The DNA of the CDR3 is TGCGCCAGCAGCGTTGGGACTAGCGGCTACACAGATACGCAGTATTTT. The encoded protein is CASSVGTSGYTDTQYF.

CDR3 sequence reads: CASSPPGQGVEKLFF. The CDR3 DNA reads as TGTGCCAGCTCACCTCCGGGACAAGGTGTTGAAAAACTGTTTTTT. The rearrangement joins TRBV18 to TRBJ1-4, with D perhaps matching TRBD1 (6 bases). The germline CDR1 and CDR2 sequences are KGHSH and LQKENI. The CDR3 has 15 residues. V was pared by 3 bases and J by 7 bases, with 15 bases between.

V and J are TRBV4-3 and TRBJ2-3, with D perhaps matching TRBD1 (5 bases). This CDR3 has 14 residues. Germline lookup yields CDR1 LGHNA and CDR2 YSLEER. V dropped 4 bases and J dropped 1 base, with 9 bases sitting between them. CDR3 protein: CASSPGHGTDTQYF. Here the CDR3 DNA reads TGCGCCAGCAGCCCCGGACATGGCACAGATACGCAGTATTTT.

The rearrangement uses TRBV29-1 and TRBJ2-7; D is unclear. Germline V gene lookup returns CDR1 SQVTM and CDR2 ANQGSEA. Trimming removed 4 bases from V and 4 bases from J, with 8 bases in between. CDR3 length: 11 amino acids. The CDR3 nucleotides read TGCAGCGTTGGGGCAACATACGAGCAGTACTTC. This sequence encodes CSVGATYEQYF.

The V and J genes are TRBV10-1 and TRBJ1-5, with D perhaps TRBD1 (6 bases). The V end lost 5 bases, the J end lost 2 bases, and 10 bases lay between the germline ends. This CDR3 spans 14 amino acids. The germline CDR1 and CDR2 sequences are WNHNN and SYGVQD (reference sequence). The CDR3 DNA sequence: TGCGCCAGCAGTCCGGGGGCATGCAATCAGCCCCAGCATTTT. It is translated as CASSPGACNQPQHF.

The rearrangement links TRBV11-2 to TRBJ2-7; perhaps TRBD2 as D (6 bases). This CDR3 has 15 residues. Germline V CDR1 and CDR2: SGHAT, FQNNGV. V was clipped by 5 bases and J by 5 bases, with 19 bases between them. Here the CDR3 DNA reads TGTGCCAGCAGCGAACTGGGACTCCACCGGGACGAGCAGTACTTC. Translated, it gives CASSELGLHRDEQYF. The variable domain in full, with the rest retrieved from reference TRBV11-2 and TRBJ2-7, is EAGVAQSPRYKIIEKRQSVAFWCNPISGHATLYWYQQILGQGPKLLIQFQNNGVVDDSQLPKDRFSAERLKGVDSTLKIQPAKLEDSAVYLCASSELGLHRDEQYFGPGTRLTVT.

The chain combines TRBV7-6 with TRBJ2-7; 12 positions agree with TRBD2. After removal of 5 bases from V and 2 bases from J, the junction contained 4 bases not matched to a gene. The CDR3 spans 15 residues. Germline-derived CDR1 and CDR2 are SGHVS and FNYEAQ. Here the CDR3 DNA reads TGTGCCAGCAGCCCCAGGACTAGCGGGGCCTACGAGCAGTACTTC. It translates to CASSPRTSGAYEQYF. The full variable domain, with the rest looked up from reference TRBV7-6 and TRBJ2-7, is GAGVSQSPRYKVTKRGQDVALRCDPISGHVSLYWYRQALGQGPEFLTYFNYEAQQDKSGLPNDRFSAERPEGSISTLTIQRTEQRDSAMYRCASSPRTSGAYEQYFGPGTRLTVT.